Each of the 3 T cell receptor beta chains below was sequenced from the same sample in a study of blood T cells in healthy people across ages. With a J-beta primer mix and a sample-barcoded 5' primer, a second PCR ran roughly 6 to 11 cycles. A single record per CDR3 protein comes from TCRdb applying MiXCR to the 5' RACE reads. The repertoire holds 700,000 to 850,000 distinct CDR3 sequences, with under 40% as singletons. The sequenced sample consisted of blood. All receptors come from a man aged 18 to 29 in good health.

This clonotype has ten or more counts. V is TRBV7-2 and J is TRBJ2-3; D is unclear. The CDR3 consists of 14 residues. The germline V and J ends were trimmed by 1 base and 5 bases, with 10 bases remaining between them. Germline V gene data show CDR1 as SGHTA and CDR2 as FQGNSA. CDR3 protein: CASSLVTAEDTQYF. CDR3 sequence (DNA): TGTGCCAGCAGCTTAGTTACGGCAGAAGATACGCAGTATTTT.

This clonotype appeared a few times. This chain joins TRBV20-1 and TRBJ2-7; D is tentatively TRBD1 or TRBD2 (5 bases each). V was pared by 3 bases and J by 0 bases, with 15 bases between. Germline V gene data show CDR1 as DFQATT and CDR2 as SNEGSKA (reference sequence). The CDR3 extends over 15 amino acids. Here the CDR3 reads CSARPRDGTSYEQYF. DNA of the CDR3: TGCAGTGCTAGGCCACGGGACGGCACCTCCTACGAGCAGTACTTC.

This clonotype was counted many times. The genes are TRBV7-9 and TRBJ1-2, with 8 bases lining up with TRBD1. J gave up 9 bases and V 6 bases, and 6 bases lay outside the gene matches. Germline lookup yields CDR1 SEHNR and CDR2 FQNEAQ (reference sequence). The CDR3 has 12 residues. The DNA of the CDR3 is TGTGCCAGCAGTTCGGACAGGGCTAGCTACACCTTC. Translating it yields CASSSDRASYTF.